A selection of T cell receptor beta chains follows, all from one sample in a study of blood T cell repertoires in COVID-19. Sequenced by immunoSEQ multiplex PCR; TCRdb stores in-frame clones only, minus some. The table has 250,000 to 300,000 clones, around 91% seen once; the top ten hold under 15%. The sequencing input was peripheral blood. The source of these receptors is a woman aged 55-70 years with acute or convalescent COVID-19. Each CDR3 is given with its conserved first and last residue. D genes are given only for firm matches. Clone size is stated in some rows and not others, as once, few, many or a class when expanded.

V: TRBV7-2; size: -; J: TRBJ2-7; D: -; CDR3: CASSLNSNPNYEQYF; DNA: TGTGCCAGCAGCTTAAATAGCAACCCGAACTACGAGCAGTACTTC
V: TRBV6-2/TRBV6-3; size: once; J: TRBJ1-1; D: -; CDR3: CASSYSTKELNTEAFF; DNA: TGTGCCAGCAGTTACTCGACAAAAGAACTGAACACTGAAGCTTTCTTT
V: TRBV2; size: -; J: TRBJ2-7; D: -; CDR3: CASRQTGGSYEQYF; DNA: TGTGCCAGCAGACAGACAGGAGGCTCCTACGAGCAGTACTTC
V: TRBV4-1; size: -; J: TRBJ2-5; D: TRBD2; CDR3: CASSQGRAGQETQYF; DNA: TGCGCCAGCAGCCAAGGACGAGCGGGGCAAGAGACCCAGTACTTC
V: TRBV19; size: once; J: TRBJ2-5; D: -; CDR3: CASSIAETGQETQYF; DNA: TGTGCCAGTAGTATAGCCGAGACTGGGCAAGAGACCCAGTACTTC
V: TRBV11-2; size: -; J: TRBJ1-1; D: -; CDR3: CASTPMNTEAFF; DNA: TGTGCCAGCACCCCCATGAACACTGAAGCTTTCTTT
V: TRBV7-6; size: -; J: TRBJ1-4; D: -; CDR3: CASSLAHATNEKLFF; DNA: TGTGCCAGCAGCTTAGCTCATGCAACTAATGAAAAACTGTTTTTT
V: TRBV27; size: -; J: TRBJ1-5; D: TRBD1; CDR3: CASSPWTGRIDQPQHF; DNA: TGTGCCAGCAGTCCATGGACAGGGAGAATAGATCAGCCCCAGCATTTT
V: TRBV6-1; size: -; J: TRBJ1-3; D: -; CDR3: CASSDWSSGNTIYF; DNA: TGTGCCAGCAGTGATTGGAGCTCTGGAAACACCATATATTTT
V: TRBV6-2/TRBV6-3; size: -; J: TRBJ1-1; D: TRBD1; CDR3: CASSTRDSISEAFF; DNA: TGTGCCAGCAGCACCAGGGACAGTATAAGTGAAGCTTTCTTT
V: TRBV9; size: -; J: TRBJ2-2; D: TRBD2; CDR3: CASSWRGGAGELFF; DNA: TGTGCCAGCAGCTGGCGGGGGGGCGCCGGGGAGCTGTTTTTT
V: TRBV10-3; size: -; J: TRBJ2-5; D: -; CDR3: CAISPDAGYAETQYF; DNA: TGTGCCATCAGCCCCGACGCGGGGTATGCAGAGACCCAGTACTTC
V: TRBV6-1; size: -; J: TRBJ1-4; D: TRBD1; CDR3: CASSEEGTGRREKLFF; DNA: TGTGCCAGCAGTGAAGAAGGGACAGGGAGGCGGGAAAAACTGTTTTTT
V: TRBV7-9; size: once; J: TRBJ2-2; D: -; CDR3: CASSPRQTGELFF; DNA: TGTGCCAGCAGCCCACGACAGACCGGGGAGCTGTTTTTT
V: TRBV18; size: -; J: TRBJ2-1; D: -; CDR3: CASSPLPGEQFF; DNA: TGTGCCAGCTCACCACTTCCCGGTGAGCAGTTCTTC
V: TRBV11-2; size: -; J: TRBJ2-7; D: -; CDR3: CASSSDSSYEQYF; DNA: TGTGCCAGCAGCTCGGACAGTTCCTACGAGCAGTACTTC
V: TRBV5-6; size: -; J: TRBJ1-2; D: TRBD1; CDR3: CASSALGQGGRGYTF; DNA: TGTGCCAGCAGCGCGCTCGGACAGGGGGGACGTGGCTACACCTTC
V: TRBV21-1; size: -; J: TRBJ2-7; D: -; CDR3: CASSNGRSPNYEQYF; DNA: TGTGCCAGCAGCAATGGGAGGTCCCCTAACTATGAGCAGTACTTC
V: TRBV7-9; size: -; J: TRBJ2-3; D: -; CDR3: CASSAHRVQDTQYF; DNA: TGTGCCAGCAGCGCCCACAGGGTTCAAGATACGCAGTATTTT
V: TRBV9; size: -; J: TRBJ1-3; D: -; CDR3: CASSRGDTGNTIYF; DNA: TGTGCCAGCAGCCGGGGGGACACCGGGAACACCATATATTTT
V: TRBV6-6; size: -; J: TRBJ1-1; D: -; CDR3: CASTLREGMNTEAFF; DNA: TGTGCCAGCACCCTACGGGAAGGGATGAACACTGAAGCTTTCTTT
V: TRBV19; size: -; J: TRBJ1-1; D: -; CDR3: CASSLFMGQAEAFF; DNA: TGTGCCAGTTCTCTTTTTATGGGCCAGGCTGAAGCTTTCTTT
V: TRBV12-3/TRBV12-4; size: -; J: TRBJ2-7; D: TRBD2; CDR3: CASTSGGKDEQYF; DNA: TGTGCCAGCACCTCGGGGGGGAAGGACGAGCAGTACTTC
V: TRBV11-3; size: once; J: TRBJ2-3; D: TRBD1; CDR3: CASSGRTGGNTQYF; DNA: TGTGCCAGCAGCGGGCGGACAGGGGGAAATACGCAGTATTTT
V: TRBV19; size: -; J: TRBJ2-1; D: -; CDR3: CASTGVRGAEQFF; DNA: TGTGCCAGTACTGGCGTAAGGGGTGCTGAGCAGTTCTTC
V: TRBV7-2; size: few; J: TRBJ2-1; D: TRBD2; CDR3: CASSLGPSGRQKQFF; DNA: TGTGCCAGCAGCTTAGGGCCTAGCGGGAGGCAAAAGCAGTTCTTC
V: TRBV3-1/TRBV3-2; size: -; J: TRBJ2-1; D: -; CDR3: CASSYFSSSYNEQFF; DNA: TGTGCCAGCAGTTACTTCTCGAGCTCCTACAATGAGCAGTTCTTC
V: TRBV5-1; size: once; J: TRBJ2-7; D: TRBD1; CDR3: CASSLGATGGSSYEQYF; DNA: TGCGCCAGCAGCTTGGGGGCGACAGGGGGCAGCTCCTACGAGCAGTACTTC
V: TRBV3-1/TRBV3-2; size: -; J: TRBJ2-3; D: -; CDR3: CASSQRGHGTDTQYF; DNA: TGTGCCAGCAGCCAAAGGGGTCATGGCACAGATACGCAGTATTTT